Each of the 6 T cell receptor beta chains below was sequenced from the same sample in a study of T-cell memory formation after mild COVID-19. TCRdb redid the calling of the 5' RACE reads with MiXCR, one entry per CDR3 protein. The repertoire holds 250,000 to 300,000 distinct CDR3 sequences, with approximately 15% as singletons. The sequenced material came from PBMCs or a T cell subset sorted from them (not recorded which). The receptor source for this set is a man younger than 35 who had mild COVID-19 (a few samples of this study predate the infection). Cell type and time point are not known.

The V gene is TRBV5-1, the J gene TRBJ1-1; D gene unclear. The germline CDR1 and CDR2 sequences are SGHRS and YFSETQ. Deletions cut 4 bases from V and 3 bases from J, with 10 bases between. CDR3 length: 13 residues. This chain's CDR3 is CASSPASDTEAFF. In DNA form, the CDR3 reads TGCGCCAGCAGCCCTGCGTCGGACACTGAAGCTTTCTTT. Filled out from reference TRBV5-1 and TRBJ1-1, the complete variable domain reads KAGVTQTPRYLIKTRGQQVTLSCSPISGHRSVSWYQQTPGQGLQFLFEYFSETQRNKGNFPGRFSGRQFSNSRSEMNVSTLELGDSALYLCASSPASDTEAFFGQGTRLTVV.

V and J are TRBV6-5 and TRBJ1-2, with TRBD1 identical over 9 bases. Trimming took 6 bases from V and 5 from J; bases not matched to a gene: 7. This CDR3 comprises 14 residues. Germline V gene data show CDR1 as MNHEY and CDR2 as SVGAGI. CDR3 sequence: CASSFRDRAYGYTF. The CDR3 DNA reads as TGTGCCAGCAGCTTCCGGGACAGGGCATATGGCTACACCTTC.

This clonotype appeared a few times. V and J are TRBV5-1 and TRBJ1-2; 7 bases match TRBD1. Germline V gene sequence: CDR1 SGHRS, CDR2 YFSETQ. J lost 7 bases, V lost 3 bases, and 12 bases had no gene match. The CDR3 has 15 amino acids. The CDR3, as DNA: TGCGCCAGCAGCTACAGCCTTGGACAGGATGCTGGCTACACCTTC. It specifies CASSYSLGQDAGYTF.

This chain joins TRBV4-3 and TRBJ2-3; D not resolved. Germline CDR1 LGHNA, CDR2 YSLEER. V was trimmed by 3 bases and J by 6 bases, leaving 16 bases between them. The CDR3 is made up of 15 amino acids. CDR3 loop: CASSHRLNGLDTQYF. CDR3 DNA: TGCGCCAGCAGCCACCGATTAAACGGCTTGGATACGCAGTATTTT.

This clonotype was recorded a few times. This chain joins TRBV7-2 and TRBJ2-1; TRBD2 might be the D (6 bases). The ends were cut back, 6 bases at V and 5 bases at J, with 11 bases in the middle. This CDR3 is built from 13 residues. Germline assignment: CDR1 SGHTA and CDR2 FQGNSA. The CDR3 loop reads CASRKRENNEQFF. CDR3 coding DNA: TGTGCCAGCAGAAAACGGGAGAACAATGAGCAGTTCTTC.

This chain connects TRBV7-9 to TRBJ2-2; D is ambiguous. V was clipped by 1 base and J by 4 bases, with 10 bases between them. The CDR3 loop spans 15 amino acids. The germline V gene has CDR1 SEHNR and CDR2 FQNEAQ (reference sequence). CDR3 DNA sequence: TGTGCCAGCAGCTTAGGTGGCAGCGTCACCGGGGAGCTGTTTTTT. Translating it yields CASSLGGSVTGELFF. Combining the CDR3 with reference TRBV7-9 and TRBJ2-2 gives the whole variable domain DTGVSQNPRHKITKRGQNVTFRCDPISEHNRLYWYRQTLGQGPEFLTYFQNEAQLEKSRLLSDRFSAERPKGSFSTLEIQRTEQGDSAMYLCASSLGGSVTGELFFGEGSRLTVL.